The clone carrying this TCR beta chain occurred once. This sample is drawn from a study of blood T cell repertoires in COVID-19. For the study at large: Collection of acute and convalescent COVID-19 samples took place in the United States, Italy and Spain. From T cells, B-cell-depleted T cells, or PBMCs came the material, which was cDNA or gDNA.

The CDR3 has 13 residues. Germline V gene lookup returns CDR1 MNHEY and CDR2 SVGAGI. V trimming: 4 bases; J trimming: 6 bases; junction bases outside the gene matches: 2. In the authors' methods: Amplification from reference gene primers served as the basis for estimated nucleated cell counts. Generated by immunoSEQ multiplex PCR, the TCRdb table keeps only in-frame clones and is missing some. V and J calls and clone size follow that table, whereas D and trimming were derived from the DNA. The table includes some 260,000 clones, 88% detected once. The chain carries TRBV6-5 and TRBJ1-2; 10 bases are shared with TRBD1. This clonotype was obtained from a human donor in a cohort sampled during active COVID-19. The sample was peripheral blood. The CDR3 DNA reads as TGTGCCAGCAGTTCGGACAGGGGGAATGGCTACACCTTC. As protein: CASSSDRGNGYTF.